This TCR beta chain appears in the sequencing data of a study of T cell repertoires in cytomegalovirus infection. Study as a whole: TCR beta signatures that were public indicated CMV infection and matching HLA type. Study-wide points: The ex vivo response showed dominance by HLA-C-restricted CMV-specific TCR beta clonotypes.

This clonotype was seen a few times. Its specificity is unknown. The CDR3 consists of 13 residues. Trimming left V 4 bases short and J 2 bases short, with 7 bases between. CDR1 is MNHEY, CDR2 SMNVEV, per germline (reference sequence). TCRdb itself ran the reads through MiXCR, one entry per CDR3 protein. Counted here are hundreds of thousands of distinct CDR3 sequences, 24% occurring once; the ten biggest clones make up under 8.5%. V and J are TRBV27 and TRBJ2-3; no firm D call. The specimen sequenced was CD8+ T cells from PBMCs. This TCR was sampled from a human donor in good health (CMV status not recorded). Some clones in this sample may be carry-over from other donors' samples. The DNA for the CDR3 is TGTGCCAGCAGTTCCTTCTCCACAGATACGCAGTATTTT. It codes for CASSSFSTDTQYF.